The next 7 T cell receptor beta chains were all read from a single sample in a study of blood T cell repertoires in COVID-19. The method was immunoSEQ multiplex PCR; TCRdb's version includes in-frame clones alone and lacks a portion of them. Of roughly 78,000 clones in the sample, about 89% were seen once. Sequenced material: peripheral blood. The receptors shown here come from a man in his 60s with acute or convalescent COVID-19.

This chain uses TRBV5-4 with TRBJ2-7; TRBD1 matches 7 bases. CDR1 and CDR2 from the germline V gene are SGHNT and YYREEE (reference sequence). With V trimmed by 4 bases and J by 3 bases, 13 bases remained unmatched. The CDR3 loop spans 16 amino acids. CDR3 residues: CASSQDGQESFYEQYF. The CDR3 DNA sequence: TGTGCCAGCAGCCAAGACGGACAGGAATCATTCTACGAGCAGTACTTC.

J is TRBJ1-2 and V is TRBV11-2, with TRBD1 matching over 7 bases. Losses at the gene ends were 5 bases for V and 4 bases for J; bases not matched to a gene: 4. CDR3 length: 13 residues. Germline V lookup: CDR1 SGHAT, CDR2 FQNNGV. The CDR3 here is CASSRGQVYGYTF. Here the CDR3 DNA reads TGTGCCAGCAGCCGCGGACAGGTCTATGGCTACACCTTC.

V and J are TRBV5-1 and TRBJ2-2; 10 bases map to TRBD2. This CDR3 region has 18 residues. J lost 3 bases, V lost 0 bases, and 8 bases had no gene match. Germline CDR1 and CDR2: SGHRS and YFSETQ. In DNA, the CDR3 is TGCGCCAGCAGCTTGGAGTCTAGCGGGAGATCACACACCGGGGAGCTGTTTTTT. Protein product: CASSLESSGRSHTGELFF.

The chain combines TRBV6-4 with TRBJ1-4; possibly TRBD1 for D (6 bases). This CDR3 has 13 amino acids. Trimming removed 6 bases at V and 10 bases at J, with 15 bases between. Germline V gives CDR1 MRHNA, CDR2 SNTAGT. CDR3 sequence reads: CASSATGYGKLFF. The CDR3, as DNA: TGTGCCAGCAGCGCCACAGGGTACGGAAAACTGTTTTTT.

Written as DNA, the CDR3 is TGTGCCATCAGCCCTCGGACTAGCGGAAACACAGATACGCAGTATTTT. This translates into CAISPRTSGNTDTQYF. The chain recombines TRBV10-3 with TRBJ2-3, with 10 positions matching TRBD2. This CDR3 is 16 amino acids long. Germline loops: CDR1 ENHRY, CDR2 SYGVKD. After removal of 6 bases from V and 2 bases from J, the junction contained 8 bases not matched to a gene.

This CDR3 is CASSSGGMDEKLFF. CDR3 DNA: TGTGCCAGCAGTTCAGGGGGCATGGATGAAAAACTGTTTTTT. J is TRBJ1-4 and V is TRBV25-1; TRBD1 agrees at 8 bases. Germline trimming cut 5 bases from V and 6 bases from J; bases unmatched to any gene: 5. CDR1 is MGHDK and CDR2 is SYGVNS in the germline V gene. The CDR3 is 14 amino acids.

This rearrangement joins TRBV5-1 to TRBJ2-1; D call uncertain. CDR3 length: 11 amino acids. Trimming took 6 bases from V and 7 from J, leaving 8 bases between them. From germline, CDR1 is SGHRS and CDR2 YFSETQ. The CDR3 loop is CASTSDNEQFF. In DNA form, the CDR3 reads TGCGCCAGCACCTCAGATAATGAGCAGTTCTTC. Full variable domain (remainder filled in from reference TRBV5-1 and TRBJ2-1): KAGVTQTPRYLIKTRGQQVTLSCSPISGHRSVSWYQQTPGQGLQFLFEYFSETQRNKGNFPGRFSGRQFSNSRSEMNVSTLELGDSALYLCASTSDNEQFFGPGTRLTVL.